Listed below are T cell receptor beta chains from one sample, sequenced in a study of early T cells in non-severe SARS-CoV-2 infection. TCRdb used MiXCR to reprocess the 5' RACE reads, holding one entry per CDR3 protein. The sample contains about 32,000 distinct CDR3 sequences, roughly 9.2% of which appear only once. The sequenced material came from whole blood. The origin of the receptors is an adult who was a healthcare worker with PCR-confirmed SARS-CoV-2 infection or an uninfected control (not recorded which). Both conserved end residues are part of each CDR3. The D gene is left open where the match is weak. The listing skips clone size in some rows; elsewhere it reads once, few, many or a size class.

J	V	size	D	DNA	CDR3
TRBJ1-2	TRBV6-2/TRBV6-3	many	NA	TGTGCCAGCACCACCGGGACCCATGGCTACACCTTC	CASTTGTHGYTF
TRBJ1-1	TRBV5-5	many	NA	TGTGCCAGCAGCTTGGAACTGGACACTGAAGCTTTCTTT	CASSLELDTEAFF
TRBJ1-1	TRBV20-1	many	NA	TGCAGTGCCCCACGTTCCGGACGGAACACTGAAGCTTTCTTT	CSAPRSGRNTEAFF
TRBJ1-6	TRBV20-1	few	TRBD1	TGCAGTGCTAGAGATCTGGGGGACAGGGGAAATTCACCCCTCCACTTT	CSARDLGDRGNSPLHF
TRBJ1-5	TRBV7-9	few	TRBD1	TGTGCCAGCAGCTGGACAGGGCGTAGCAATCAGCCCCAGCATTTT	CASSWTGRSNQPQHF
TRBJ1-3	TRBV5-4	few	TRBD1	TGTGCCAGCAGCAGGGACAGGGCTGGAAACACCATATATTTT	CASSRDRAGNTIYF
TRBJ1-6	TRBV7-2	few	TRBD1	TGTGCCAGCAGCGAACTACAGGGGACTAATTCACCCCTCCACTTT	CASSELQGTNSPLHF
TRBJ1-5	TRBV7-2	many	NA	TGTGCCAGCAGCCTATTTGGGGGGCCTAATCAGCCCCAGCATTTT	CASSLFGGPNQPQHF
TRBJ2-1	TRBV5-1	many	NA	TGCGCCAGCAGCTTGGGACCGGGGGCTAAAAATGAGCAGTTCTTC	CASSLGPGAKNEQFF
TRBJ2-5	TRBV29-1	few	TRBD2	TGCAGCGCCGGGGGGGCGGGGATCGGAGAGACCCAGTACTTC	CSAGGAGIGETQYF
TRBJ1-3	TRBV7-8	many	NA	TGTGCCAGCAGCCTAAGGGACACTCCTGGAAACACCATATATTTT	CASSLRDTPGNTIYF
TRBJ1-1	TRBV6-5	many	NA	TGTGCCACATCGCCGGACACGGCTCCCAACACTGAAGCTTTCTTT	CATSPDTAPNTEAFF
TRBJ2-7	TRBV9	many	NA	TGTGCCAGCAGCGTAGGGTCGCGCCTCAATCTCTACGAGCAGTACTTC	CASSVGSRLNLYEQYF
TRBJ2-7	TRBV12-3/TRBV12-4	NA	NA	TGTGCCAGCAGCACCATAGTAGGCGAGCAGTACTTC	CASSTIVGEQYF
TRBJ1-3	TRBV20-1	few	NA	TGCAGTGCTAACTCCAGGGGAGAATCTGGAAACACCATATATTTT	CSANSRGESGNTIYF
TRBJ2-2	TRBV18	many	NA	TGTGCCAGCTCACCAGGGACCTTGACCGGGGAGCTGTTTTTT	CASSPGTLTGELFF
TRBJ2-3	TRBV30	many	NA	TGTGCCTGGAGTGTACAGCGGGATACGCAGTATTTT	CAWSVQRDTQYF
TRBJ1-2	TRBV18	many	NA	TGTGCCAGCTCACCAGGAGGGGATGGCTACACCTTC	CASSPGGDGYTF
TRBJ2-7	TRBV7-2	few	NA	TGTGCCAGCAGCTTAGCGCTTGAGCAGTACTTC	CASSLALEQYF
TRBJ1-5	TRBV4-3	many	TRBD1	TGCGCCAGCAGCCAAGGGTCAGACAGGGCCCAGCCCCAGCATTTT	CASSQGSDRAQPQHF
TRBJ2-5	TRBV11-2	NA	NA	TGTGCCAGCAGCCAGGATGGGGCGCTGACCCAGTACTTC	CASSQDGALTQYF
TRBJ2-2	TRBV6-2/TRBV6-3	many	TRBD1	TGTGCCAGCAGTTACTCTCGGGACAGACACACCGGGGAGCTGTTTTTT	CASSYSRDRHTGELFF
TRBJ2-1	TRBV24-1	many	NA	TGTGCCACGTGGGTCAGATACAATGAGCAGTTCTTC	CATWVRYNEQFF
TRBJ1-3	TRBV30	many	NA	TGTGCCTGGAGTGTACCCGGCAGCTCTGGAAACACCATATATTTT	CAWSVPGSSGNTIYF
TRBJ2-3	TRBV18	few	NA	TGTGCCAGCTCAAAACAGCCGAGTAGTACAGATACGCAGTATTTT	CASSKQPSSTDTQYF
TRBJ2-3	TRBV7-6	many	NA	TGTGCCAGCAGCCAGGTACTCACAGATACGCAGTATTTT	CASSQVLTDTQYF
TRBJ1-2	TRBV7-3	many	NA	TGTGCCAGCAGCTTAGGGGGGCCCAACTATGGCTACACCTTC	CASSLGGPNYGYTF
TRBJ2-3	TRBV20-1	many	TRBD2	TGCAGTGCTAGGGGACTAGTTGATACGCAGTATTTT	CSARGLVDTQYF
TRBJ2-3	TRBV5-5	NA	NA	TGTGCCAGCAGCTTGGATGGTAGCACAGATACGCAGTATTTT	CASSLDGSTDTQYF
TRBJ2-7	TRBV28	NA	TRBD1	TGTGCCAGCAGTCCGCGGACAGGTCCGAGCTCCTACGAGCAGTACTTC	CASSPRTGPSSYEQYF
TRBJ1-4	TRBV5-6	many	NA	TGTGCCAGCAGCCGAACCAAAGGACAAGCTAATGAAAAACTGTTTTTT	CASSRTKGQANEKLFF
TRBJ2-7	TRBV11-1	many	NA	TGTGCCAGCAGCCCCTGGGGGGGGGCACGCGAGCAGTACTTC	CASSPWGGAREQYF
TRBJ2-7	TRBV7-6	NA	NA	TGTGCCACTACGTCGGGCAGGGGCCTTTCCTACGAGCAGTACTTC	CATTSGRGLSYEQYF
TRBJ1-2	TRBV29-1	many	TRBD1	TGCAGCGTCAGGGACAGGGAGTATGGCTACACCTTC	CSVRDREYGYTF
TRBJ1-4	TRBV2	many	NA	TGTGCCAGCAGTCCGACAGCCCGGGAAAAACTGTTTTTT	CASSPTAREKLFF
TRBJ2-5	TRBV6-2/TRBV6-3	many	TRBD1	TGTGCCAGCAGTTACTGGGGACAGGTCCGGCAGACCCAGTACTTC	CASSYWGQVRQTQYF
TRBJ2-1	TRBV20-1	many	NA	TGCAGTGCTGGCCCGCTAGGCAACAATGAGCAGTTCTTC	CSAGPLGNNEQFF
TRBJ2-2	TRBV3-1	many	NA	TGTGCCAGCAGCCAAGGCCCGGGAGTCCCCGGGGAGCTGTTTTTT	CASSQGPGVPGELFF
TRBJ1-6	TRBV9	many	TRBD1	TGTGCCAGCAGCGTAGCGGTGACAGGGTTTGATTCACCCCTCCACTTT	CASSVAVTGFDSPLHF
TRBJ2-1	TRBV7-3	many	NA	TGTGCCAGCAGCACCCTGACAACCAATGAGCAGTTCTTC	CASSTLTTNEQFF
TRBJ2-2	TRBV29-1	few	NA	TGCAGCGTTGTCGGCCCCATGAGGTCCGGGGAGCTGTTTTTT	CSVVGPMRSGELFF
TRBJ2-3	TRBV5-1	few	NA	TGCGCCAGCAGCTTGAGGGCCCCCACAGATACGCAGTATTTT	CASSLRAPTDTQYF
TRBJ1-2	TRBV4-2	NA	NA	TGTGCCAGCAGCCAAGATCGGGATAACTTACCCCTCTATGGCTACACCTTC	CASSQDRDNLPLYGYTF